Many counts were recorded for the clone carrying this TCR beta chain. Its antigen is not identified. Study processing details: Clinicopathological groups of papillary thyroid cancer showed CDR3 differences that were used to build a distant-metastasis classifier. TCRdb re-called the PCR reads via MiXCR. The V and J calls and clone size are TCRdb's, not the authors'. The sample has more than 10,000 clones; around 30% are singletons. These data are taken from a study of metastatic and nonmetastatic thyroid tumors. Whole-study context: Blood and tumor or nodule tissue repertoires from malignant and benign thyroid patients were compared. Study-wide points: As reported, TCR beta diversity in blood and tumor was significantly higher in malignant thyroid tumors than in benign nodules.

Each patient went into thyroid surgery without having received any treatment. The germline gives CDR1 SGHAT, CDR2 FQNNGV. The CDR3 contains 14 residues. J gave up 8 bases and V 2 bases, and 8 bases lay outside the gene matches. The sequence came from a female donor with papillary thyroid cancer or a benign thyroid nodule (not recorded which). Some clones in this sample may be carry-over from other donors' samples. The sequenced sample was tumor tissue. V gene TRBV11-2 combines with J gene TRBJ1-1, with 7 bases fitting TRBD1. The DNA for the CDR3 is TGTGCCAGCAGCTTACAACAGGGGTTTTCCGAAGCTTTCTTT. Protein product: CASSLQQGFSEAFF.